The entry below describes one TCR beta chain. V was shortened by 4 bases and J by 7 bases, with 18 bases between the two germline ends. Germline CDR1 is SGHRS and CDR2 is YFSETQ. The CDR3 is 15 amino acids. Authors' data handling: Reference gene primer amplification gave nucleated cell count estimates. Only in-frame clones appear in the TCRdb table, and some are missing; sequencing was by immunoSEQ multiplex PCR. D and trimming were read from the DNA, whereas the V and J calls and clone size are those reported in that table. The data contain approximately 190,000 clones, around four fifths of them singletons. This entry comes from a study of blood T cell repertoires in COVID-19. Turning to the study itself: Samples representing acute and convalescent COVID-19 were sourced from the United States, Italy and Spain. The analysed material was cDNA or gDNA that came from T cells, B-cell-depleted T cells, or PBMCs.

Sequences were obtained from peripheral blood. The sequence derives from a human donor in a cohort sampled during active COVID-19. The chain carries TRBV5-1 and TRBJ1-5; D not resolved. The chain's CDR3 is CASSPGGSQGQPQHF. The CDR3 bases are TGCGCCAGCAGCCCTGGAGGGAGCCAAGGGCAGCCCCAGCATTTT.